Sequencing of this TCR beta chain was carried out in a study of blood T cell repertoires in COVID-19 (dated by TCRdb to about 2020). Background on the whole study: Samples covering the acute and convalescent phases of COVID-19 were provided by collaborators in the United States, Italy and Spain. Where HLA class I and class II types were available, the types were taken from metadata supplied by the sample provider, not from assay-based typing. The repertoires were released in a freely available public database meant as a resource for research on the immune response to SARS-CoV-2. The dataset comprised deeply sampled blood TCRbeta repertoires from subjects exposed to, actively infected with, or recovered from COVID-19. Nearly every sample came with metadata listing a de-identified subject ID, COVID-19 status, age in years and sex. The samples were drawn from the first 160 participants of the ongoing ImmuneRACE study and from 1,200 or so subjects provided by 6 global collaborators. The material from the prospective study consisted of cDNA or gDNA derived from T cells, B-cell-depleted T cells, or PBMCs.

CDR1 and CDR2 were assigned from the germline V gene as SGHAT and FQNNGV. The CDR3, from cysteine to phenylalanine, totals 13 residues. Only CDR3 DNA remains: 39 bases, in frame from the first base. Trimming takes 5 bases from V and 7 bases from J, and the germline ends sit 9 bases apart. The paper as a whole reports these results and caveats: The quantity of clinical and demographic metadata differed by source and by participant and was supplied without curation.

Whole blood was collected in K2EDTA tubes by collaborating institutions according to the institutions' own protocols. For TCRbeta analysis, collaborator samples were shipped as frozen whole blood, as isolated PBMCs, or as DNA extracted from either sample type. As regards this clone: Its antigen is not yet known. Per-base qualities were not stored, and no clone one base away is much larger.

The immunoSEQ Assay, a bias-controlled multiplex PCR, was used to amplify TCRbeta CDR3 regions from genomic DNA. Regarding the original processing steps: The number of nucleated cells in each sample was estimated by amplification of reference gene primers within the assay. To quantify the absolute abundance of each unique TCRbeta CDR3 rearrangement, sequence reads were collapsed and filtered. For each sample, productive Simpson clonality was calculated by taking the square root of Simpson's diversity index across productive rearrangements. TCRdb took this table from immuneACCESS and kept in-frame rearrangements with V and J called. Such tables lack part of the clones; where checked against another copy, unresolved V genes explain under half of the gap, and the rest is unexplained. D and trimming were read from the DNA, whereas the V and J calls and clone size are those reported in that table. For this sample the table gives 120,000 or so clones, of which 80% to 90% were detected only once. Of the sample, under 6% falls within the top ten clones.

The receptor chain draws on TRBV11-2 and TRBJ1-6, with no confidently assigned D gene. The sequence was collected from a man at least 80 years old with active or convalescent COVID-19. What was sequenced was peripheral blood. The CDR3 amino acid sequence is: CASSGGPNSPLHF. In nucleotide form, the sequence is TGTGCCAGCAGCGGCGGGCCCAATTCACCCCTCCACTTT.